The clone carrying this TCR beta chain was observed many times. What it recognizes is unknown. These data originate in a study of regulatory T cells in long-lasting Graves disease. Turning to the study itself: Graves' patients, newly diagnosed, had taken antithyroid drugs under 3 months.

Time point noted: newly diagnosed GD, antithyroid drugs for less than 3 months. Making the TCR library involved RNA that had been extracted from PBMCs. Study-wide results and limits: TCR diversity was lower in persistent Graves' patients than in newly diagnosed ones. Only a small sample size was used, which may have cut accuracy.

HTBI primers from iRepertoire and Arm-PCR of CDR3 regions yielded the TCR beta libraries. TCRdb re-called the multiplex PCR reads through MiXCR, storing one row per CDR3 protein. Altogether just over 600,000 distinct CDR3 sequences are present, roughly 15% being singletons, with the ten largest covering 18%. Trimming removed 4 bases from V and 1 base from J, with 10 bases in between. In germline, CDR1 is LGHDT, CDR2 YNNKEL (reference sequence). This CDR3 contains 14 residues. This sample was shared with a second study, whose subject was T cells in Graves' hyperthyroidism and ophthalmopathy.

The source is a woman younger than 45 with Graves disease. The genes are TRBV3-1 and TRBJ1-2; D ambiguous. Sequencing was performed on peripheral blood mononuclear cells (PBMCs), taken at new diagnosis, from a patient treated with antithyroid drugs. CDR3 DNA sequence: TGTGCCAGCAGCCCCTCGTCCAATAACTATGGCTACACCTTC. Protein product: CASSPSSNNYGYTF.